These 9 T cell receptor beta chains were all obtained from the same sample, sequenced in a study of CD8 T cells in Susac syndrome. cDNA came from around 0.54 to 1 ug RNA primed by random hexamers. TCRdb passed the immunoSEQ multiplex PCR reads through MiXCR, listing each CDR3 protein once. Among roughly 200,000 distinct CDR3 sequences, approximately 94% were seen once, and the ten largest hold 0.12%. The sample taken for sequencing was CD4+ T cells from PBMCs. These receptors were obtained from a human donor with Susac syndrome.

This chain connects TRBV29-1 to TRBJ2-5; D remains ambiguous. The germline gives CDR1 SQVTM, CDR2 ANQGSEA. This CDR3 spans 11 amino acids. The V and J ends lost 6 bases and 3 bases respectively, with 8 bases between them. The CDR3 coding sequence is TGCAGCGTGGAAATTAAAGAGACCCAGTACTTC. As protein: CSVEIKETQYF.

CDR3 nucleotide sequence: TGTGCCAGCAGTTGGGGGGCCTGGGAGACCCAGTACTTC. This translates into CASSWGAWETQYF. V is TRBV5-6 and J is TRBJ2-5; either TRBD1 or TRBD2 may supply D (6 bases each). CDR1 and CDR2 (germline): SGHDT, YYEEEE. This CDR3 has 13 residues. The germline V and J ends were trimmed by 5 bases and 5 bases, with 13 bases remaining between them.

V and J are TRBV4-1 and TRBJ2-3, with 11 bases identical to TRBD1. The germline V gene encodes CDR1 MGHRA and CDR2 YSYEKL. V lost 0 bases to trimming and J lost 1 base; unmatched junction nucleotides: 6. This CDR3 is built from 18 residues. CDR3 coding DNA: TGCGCCAGCAGCCAAGATTGGACAGGGGGCTTTGGCACAGATACGCAGTATTTT. Its translation: CASSQDWTGGFGTDTQYF.

CDR3 loop: CASSLSQGFNTF. CDR3 nucleotides: TGTGCCAGCAGCTTGAGCCAGGGCTTTAACACCTTC. The V call is TRBV7-9, the J call TRBJ1-2, with a weak D call TRBD1 (5 bases). V lost 3 bases and J lost 12, with 14 bases in between. CDR1 is SEHNR and CDR2 is FQNEAQ in the germline V gene (reference sequence). The CDR3 totals 12 residues.

The chain recombines TRBV5-4 with TRBJ1-2; perhaps TRBD1 as D (5 bases). The germline gives CDR1 SGHNT, CDR2 YYREEE (reference sequence). There are 13 residues in the CDR3. V was clipped by 1 base and J by 6 bases, with 10 bases between them. The CDR3, as DNA: TGTGCCAGCAGCTTGCAGGGTTGGAATGGCTACACCTTC. Translation: CASSLQGWNGYTF.

CDR3 sequence: CAWSVLTGDTEAFF. CDR3 DNA: TGTGCCTGGAGTGTCCTGACAGGGGACACTGAAGCTTTCTTT. The V and J genes are TRBV30 and TRBJ1-1, with TRBD1 matching 8 bases. Unmatched junction bases numbered 3, after V lost 0 bases and J lost 3 bases. Germline loops: CDR1 GTSNPN, CDR2 SVGIG (reference sequence). The CDR3 has 14 residues.

J is TRBJ1-6 and V is TRBV6-1; TRBD1 matches 7 bases. CDR3 length: 15 amino acids. Germline-derived CDR1 and CDR2 are MNHNS and SASEGT. Trimming took 6 bases from V and 1 from J; bases not matched to a gene: 3. Here the CDR3 reads CASRNRGSYNSPLHF. The CDR3 nucleotides are TGTGCCAGCAGAAACAGGGGATCCTATAATTCACCCCTCCACTTT.

This clonotype was detected a few times. V and J are TRBV6-1 and TRBJ2-7, with a possible D match to TRBD1 (6 bases). Looked up from germline, CDR1 is MNHNS and CDR2 is SASEGT. The CDR3 is 14 amino acids. V lost 5 bases and J lost 1, with 12 bases in between. The CDR3 region has the DNA TGTGCCAGCAGTCCACAGGGTCCTTCCTACGAGCAGTACTTC. This translates into CASSPQGPSYEQYF.

This chain links TRBV14 with TRBJ1-1; D call uncertain. This CDR3 contains 12 residues. The germline gives CDR1 SGHDN, CDR2 FVKESK. The V end was cut by 4 bases, the J end by 2 bases, with 5 bases between. The CDR3 protein is CASSPHNTEAFF. The CDR3 DNA is TGTGCCAGCAGCCCCCACAACACTGAAGCTTTCTTT.